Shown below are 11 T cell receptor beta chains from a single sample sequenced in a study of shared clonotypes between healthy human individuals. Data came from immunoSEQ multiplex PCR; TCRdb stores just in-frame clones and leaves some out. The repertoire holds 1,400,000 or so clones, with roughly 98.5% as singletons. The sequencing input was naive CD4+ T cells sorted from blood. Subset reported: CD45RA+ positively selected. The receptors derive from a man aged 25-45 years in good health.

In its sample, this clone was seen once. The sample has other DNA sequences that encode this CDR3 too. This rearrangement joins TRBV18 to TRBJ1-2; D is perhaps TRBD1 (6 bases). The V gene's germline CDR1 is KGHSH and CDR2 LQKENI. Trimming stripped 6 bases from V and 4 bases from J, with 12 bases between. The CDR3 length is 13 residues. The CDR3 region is CASSPGVGYGYTF. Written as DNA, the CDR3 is TGTGCCAGCTCTCCAGGGGTGGGCTATGGCTACACCTTC. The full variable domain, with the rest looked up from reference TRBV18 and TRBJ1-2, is NAGVMQNPRHLVRRRGQEARLRCSPMKGHSHVYWYRQLPEEGLKFMVYLQKENIIDESGMPKERFSAEFPKEGPSILRIQQVVRGDSAAYFCASSPGVGYGYTFGSGTRLTVV.

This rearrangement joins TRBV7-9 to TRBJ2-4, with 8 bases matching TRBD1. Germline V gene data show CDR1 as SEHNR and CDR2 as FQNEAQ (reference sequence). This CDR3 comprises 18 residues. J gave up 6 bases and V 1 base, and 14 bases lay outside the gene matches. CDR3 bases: TGTGCCAGCAGCTTAGACAGAGAAGTTACAGGGGGAGTAAACATTCAGTACTTC. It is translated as CASSLDREVTGGVNIQYF.

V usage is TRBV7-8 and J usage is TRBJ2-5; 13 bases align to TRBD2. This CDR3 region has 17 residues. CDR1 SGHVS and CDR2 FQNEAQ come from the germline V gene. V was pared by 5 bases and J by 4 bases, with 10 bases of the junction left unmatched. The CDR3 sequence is CASSLRLAGGHGETQYF. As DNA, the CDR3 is TGTGCCAGCAGCCTCCGACTAGCGGGAGGTCATGGAGAGACCCAGTACTTC.

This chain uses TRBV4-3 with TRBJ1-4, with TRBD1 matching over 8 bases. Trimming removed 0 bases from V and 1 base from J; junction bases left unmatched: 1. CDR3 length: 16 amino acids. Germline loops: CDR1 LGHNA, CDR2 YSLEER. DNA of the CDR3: TGCGCCAGCAGCCAAGAGGGGACAGGAACTAATGAAAAACTGTTTTTT. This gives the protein CASSQEGTGTNEKLFF.

CDR3 bases: TGTGCCAGCAGTTTTTCCCTAGGGAGGCGCTCCTACGAGCAGTACTTC. It is translated as CASSFSLGRRSYEQYF. The gene calls are TRBV27 and TRBJ2-7; a weak D match, TRBD2 (6 bases). The CDR3 sequence is 16 residues long. The V and J ends lost 3 bases and 0 bases respectively, with 15 bases between them. From germline, CDR1 is MNHEY and CDR2 SMNVEV (reference sequence).

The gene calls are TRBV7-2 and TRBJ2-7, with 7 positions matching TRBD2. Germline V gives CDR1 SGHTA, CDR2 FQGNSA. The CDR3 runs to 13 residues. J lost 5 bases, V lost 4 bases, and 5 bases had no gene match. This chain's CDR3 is CASSSGLYHEQYF. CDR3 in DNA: TGTGCCAGCAGCTCGGGACTATACCACGAGCAGTACTTC. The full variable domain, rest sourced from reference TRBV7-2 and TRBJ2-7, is GAGVSQSPSNKVTEKGKDVELRCDPISGHTALYWYRQSLGQGLEFLIYFQGNSAPDKSGLPSDRFSAERTGGSVSTLTIQRTQQEDSAVYLCASSSGLYHEQYFGPGTRLTVT.

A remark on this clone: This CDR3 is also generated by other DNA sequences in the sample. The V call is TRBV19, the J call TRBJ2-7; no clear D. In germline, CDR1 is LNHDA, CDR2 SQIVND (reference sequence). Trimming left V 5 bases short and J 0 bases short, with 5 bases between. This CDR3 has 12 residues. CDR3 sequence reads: CASSPSSYEQYF. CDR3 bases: TGTGCCAGTAGTCCGAGCTCCTACGAGCAGTACTTC.

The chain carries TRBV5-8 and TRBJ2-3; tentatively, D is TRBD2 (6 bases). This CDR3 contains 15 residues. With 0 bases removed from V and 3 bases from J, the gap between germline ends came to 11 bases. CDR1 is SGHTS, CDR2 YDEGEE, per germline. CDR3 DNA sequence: TGTGCCAGCAGCTTGGCTAGGGCGGGAACAGATACGCAGTATTTT. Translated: CASSLARAGTDTQYF.

CDR3 protein: CASSPGGPGANVLTF. CDR3 DNA: TGTGCCAGCAGCCCCGGAGGTCCTGGGGCCAACGTCCTGACTTTC. The chain combines TRBV4-2 with TRBJ2-6; tentative D call: TRBD2 (5 bases). Trimming removed 4 bases from V and 2 bases from J, with 9 bases in between. Germline V gene data show CDR1 as LGHNA and CDR2 as YNFKEQ. The CDR3 totals 15 residues.

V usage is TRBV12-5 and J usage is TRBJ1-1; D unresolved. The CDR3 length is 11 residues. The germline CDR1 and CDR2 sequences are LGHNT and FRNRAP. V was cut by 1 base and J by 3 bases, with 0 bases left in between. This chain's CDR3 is CASGLDTEAFF. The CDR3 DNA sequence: TGTGCTAGTGGTTTGGACACTGAAGCTTTCTTT.

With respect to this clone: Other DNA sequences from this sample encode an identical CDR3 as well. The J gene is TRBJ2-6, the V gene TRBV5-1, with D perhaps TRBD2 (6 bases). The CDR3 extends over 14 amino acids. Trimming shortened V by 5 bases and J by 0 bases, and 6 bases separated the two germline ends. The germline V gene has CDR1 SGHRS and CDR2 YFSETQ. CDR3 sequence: CASRRGSGANVLTF. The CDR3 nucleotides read TGCGCCAGCAGGCGGGGCTCTGGGGCCAACGTCCTGACTTTC. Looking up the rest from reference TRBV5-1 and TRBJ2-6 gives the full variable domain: KAGVTQTPRYLIKTRGQQVTLSCSPISGHRSVSWYQQTPGQGLQFLFEYFSETQRNKGNFPGRFSGRQFSNSRSEMNVSTLELGDSALYLCASRRGSGANVLTFGAGSRLTVL.